The following is a T cell receptor (beta chain) sequence with its context. The sample is drawn from a study of cytomegalovirus exposure and HLA in healthy donors. Healthy bone marrow donors made up the donors. Looked up from germline, CDR1 is WSHSY and CDR2 is SAAADI. This CDR3 contains 17 residues. V was shortened by 3 bases and J by 0 bases, with 12 bases between the two germline ends. Researchers ran the PCR with 60 Vbeta and 13 Jbeta primers. TCRdb's table, derived via immunoSEQ multiplex PCR, lists solely in-frame clones and lacks some. The data hold fewer than 150,000 clones, with 79% observed a single time.

This clonotype was sampled from a man between 35 and 55 years old in good health and CMV-seropositive. The material sequenced was PBMCs. The chain uses TRBV10-2 and TRBJ1-6; D is unresolved. The CDR3 loop is CASSDNSPSSYNSPLHF. The CDR3 DNA sequence: TGCGCCAGCAGTGATAACTCCCCGAGCTCCTATAATTCACCCCTCCACTTT.